These 6 T cell receptor beta chains were all obtained from the same sample, sequenced in a study of blood T cell repertoires in COVID-19. Profiling relied on immunoSEQ multiplex PCR, and the TCRdb table lists in-frame clones only, not all of them. The sample consists of about 150,000 clones, roughly 90% of them appearing once. Sample: peripheral blood. The receptors here all came from an older woman with acute or convalescent COVID-19.

This clone came up many times. This sequence joins TRBV21-1 and TRBJ2-7; the table gives TRBD2 as D, unverified against the DNA. TRBV21-1 has pseudogene status. The CDR3 loop spans 15 amino acids. CDR3 in DNA: TGTGCCAGCAAATTGGACGGACTCTATCGGGACGAGCAGTACTTC. This codes for CASKLDGLYRDEQYF.

The chain joins TRBV7-8 to TRBJ2-7; TRBD2 matches at 9 bases. Germline CDR1 reads SGHVS; CDR2 reads FQNEAQ. The CDR3 covers 16 residues. V was pared by 3 bases and J by 2 bases, with 8 bases of the junction left unmatched. The CDR3 loop reads CASSFPSGILAYEQYF. The CDR3 DNA sequence: TGTGCCAGCAGCTTCCCTAGCGGGATATTAGCCTACGAGCAGTACTTC.

The chain couples TRBV5-6 to TRBJ1-2; D gene uncertain. CDR3 size: 17 residues. Germline V lookup: CDR1 SGHDT, CDR2 YYEEEE. Trimming took 4 bases from V and 0 from J, leaving 19 bases between them. This CDR3 reads CASSQSPTWGANYGYTF. CDR3 nucleotides: TGTGCCAGCAGCCAATCGCCCACGTGGGGAGCTAACTATGGCTACACCTTC.

J is TRBJ1-2 and V is TRBV6-5, with 7 bases identical to TRBD1. The CDR3 is 12 amino acids. CDR1 and CDR2 (germline): MNHEY, SVGAGI. The junction had 5 bases not matched to a gene; V was cut back by 8 bases and J by 5 bases. The CDR3 DNA sequence: TGTGCCAGCGCTCCGGGACAGTATGGCTACACCTTC. Its protein product is CASAPGQYGYTF.

The rearrangement uses TRBV20-1 and TRBJ2-7; D is unresolved. This CDR3 contains 11 residues. In germline, CDR1 is DFQATT, CDR2 SNEGSKA (reference sequence). V lost 6 bases to trimming and J lost 3 bases, with 9 bases between them. CDR3 region: CSANTNYEQYF. Here the CDR3 DNA reads TGCAGTGCAAACACGAACTACGAGCAGTACTTC.

A few counts support this clone. The V and J genes are TRBV6-5 and TRBJ2-7, with TRBD1 matching 9 bases. This CDR3 comprises 14 residues. With V trimmed by 7 bases and J by 1 base, 5 bases remained unmatched. Germline V CDR1 and CDR2: MNHEY, SVGAGI. CDR3 nucleotide sequence: TGTGCCAGCACCATAGACAGGGGGTCCTACGAGCAGTACTTC. Its translation is CASTIDRGSYEQYF.